This TCR beta chain stems from a study of TIL therapy for anti-PD-1-resistant metastatic lung cancer. Study information: Progressing patients received lymphodepletion, expanded TIL infusion and IL-2. Tumors carried a median about 1.5 non-synonymous mutations per megabase.

The libraries were made with immunoSEQ v3. Sequencing used immunoSEQ multiplex PCR; TCRdb keeps in-frame clones, though not all of them. The table shows 55,000 to 65,000 clones, with under 75% occurring only once. The sample's time point: pre-treatment sample, taken before nivolumab and TIL therapy. Looked up from germline, CDR1 is SGHAT and CDR2 is FQNNGV. This CDR3 has 13 residues. Trimming took 5 bases from V and 0 from J, leaving 5 bases between them. The sequence derives from a person aged 25 to 80 with non-small cell lung cancer. The chain is built from TRBV11-2 and TRBJ1-3; no clear D gene. The source was blood, collected at baseline. The CDR3 coding sequence is TGTGCCAGCAGCCCAGGCTCTGGAAACACCATATATTTT. It yields the protein CASSPGSGNTIYF.